This TCR beta chain was profiled in a study of cytomegalovirus exposure and HLA in healthy donors. Study results and caveats: The authors listed 150 to 200 TCR beta chains as cytomegalovirus-associated. Through in vitro validation, three CMV-associated chains were shown to be specific for CMV antigens.

Germline CDR1 reads LGHNA; CDR2 reads YSLEER. V dropped 1 base and J dropped 1; count of bases not matched to a gene: 9. CDR3 length: 18 residues. This table comes from immunoSEQ multiplex PCR, and its TCRdb copy is limited to in-frame clones, with some not included. The sample records approximately 150,000 clones, roughly 92% being singletons. The donors formed part of the roughly 120-subject validation cohort, distinct from the roughly 640-subject first cohort. Of note for this clone: Its antigen is undetermined.

The V call is TRBV4-3, the J call TRBJ2-2; 7 nucleotides agree with TRBD2. Sequencing was performed on PBMCs. This receptor was identified in a man between 18 and 35 years old in good health and CMV-seronegative. DNA of the CDR3: TGCGCCAGCAGCCAAGGACGGGTTAGCGGGCTGAACACCGGGGAGCTGTTTTTT. This sequence encodes CASSQGRVSGLNTGELFF.